This TCR beta chain emerged from a study of cytomegalovirus exposure and HLA in healthy donors. Study-level results: Earlier results showed most TCR beta V segments being productive about 87% or about 30% of the time. Later, an analysis found that common viral pathogens appeared to be linked with several of the most significant clusters. In a later analysis, TCR beta V- and J-gene trimming showed a link to a missense DCLRE1C variant.

V lost 0 bases to trimming and J lost 4 bases, with 3 bases between them. Germline assignment: CDR1 SGHRS and CDR2 YFSETQ. This CDR3 spans 12 amino acids. The PCR was carried out with 60 Vbeta primers and 13 Jbeta primers. The method was immunoSEQ multiplex PCR; TCRdb's version includes in-frame clones alone and lacks a portion of them. The table lists 100,000 to 150,000 clones, roughly 87% of them singletons. For this clone: What it binds is unknown.

The source of this sequence is a young woman in good health and CMV-seronegative. The specimen sequenced was PBMCs. The chain combines TRBV5-1 with TRBJ2-3; D is unresolved. The CDR3 region has the DNA TGCGCCAGCAGCTTGGAGCCAGATACGCAGTATTTT. This translates into CASSLEPDTQYF.